The present T cell receptor beta chain was sequenced within a study of cytomegalovirus exposure and HLA in healthy donors. The assay was immunoSEQ multiplex PCR, and TCRdb's table has in-frame clones only and misses some. The sample has 250,000 to 300,000 clones; 90% are singletons. Whole-study findings and limits: The study put some 160 TCR beta chains on its list as cytomegalovirus-associated. In the 130 or so validation repertoires, about 94% of cluster scores exceeded 0, per a later analysis.

The V end was cut by 5 bases, the J end by 1 base, with 14 bases between. Germline loops: CDR1 LGHNT, CDR2 FRNRAP. This CDR3 spans 15 amino acids. This clone was observed a single time. Its target is unknown. Sequenced input: PBMCs. This clonotype was sampled from a young woman in good health and CMV-seronegative. The chain recombines TRBV12-5 with TRBJ1-1; D gene ambiguous. CDR3 in DNA: TGTGCTAGTGGTCTCACCGGAGGTGGGAACACTGAAGCTTTCTTT. Protein sequence: CASGLTGGGNTEAFF.